Listed here are 10 T cell receptor beta chains from one sample, sequenced in a study of cytomegalovirus exposure and HLA in healthy donors. Repertoires were generated with immunoSEQ multiplex PCR, while TCRdb's copy carries only in-frame clones and drops some. Found here are a few hundred thousand clones, around four fifths of them singletons; the top ten hold 11% to 15%. Sequencing was done on a sample of PBMCs. All receptors come from a woman aged 30 to 39 in good health and CMV-seropositive.

This clone occurred a few times. The rearrangement uses TRBV6-5 and TRBJ1-4; 9 bases match TRBD1. The germline CDR1 and CDR2 sequences are MNHEY and SVGAGI. The CDR3 length is 15 residues. V lost 5 bases to trimming and J lost 6 bases; unmatched junction nucleotides: 7. CDR3 region: CASSRLGTGHEKLFF. The CDR3 DNA is TGTGCCAGCAGTCGCCTCGGGACAGGGCATGAAAAACTGTTTTTT.

This clone was seen more than once but under ten times. The V gene is TRBV11-1, the J gene TRBJ1-1; the D gene is possibly TRBD1 (5 bases). Germline V CDR1 and CDR2: SGHAT, FQDESV (reference sequence). V was cut by 4 bases and J by 1 base, with 10 bases left in between. This CDR3 has 14 amino acids. This CDR3 reads CASSYDSKNTEAFF. The CDR3, as DNA: TGTGCCAGCAGCTACGACAGCAAGAACACTGAAGCTTTCTTT. Full variable domain (remainder filled in from reference TRBV11-1 and TRBJ1-1): EAEVAQSPRYKITEKSQAVAFWCDPISGHATLYWYRQILGQGPELLVQFQDESVVDDSQLPKDRFSAERLKGVDSTLKIQPAELGDSAMYLCASSYDSKNTEAFFGQGTRLTVV.

The CDR3 sequence: CTSSQSSGGAKNIQYF. The CDR3 DNA reads TGCACCAGCAGCCAGTCCAGCGGGGGGGCCAAAAACATTCAGTACTTC. The chain employs TRBV1 and TRBJ2-4; the tabulated D call, TRBD2, remains unverified against the DNA. TRBV1 is given as a pseudogene. CDR3 length equals 16 residues.

The chain joins TRBV27 to TRBJ2-1; no clear D gene. The V gene's germline CDR1 is MNHEY and CDR2 SMNVEV (reference sequence). V gave up 3 bases and J gave up 1 base, with 7 bases separating them. This CDR3 is 14 amino acids long. CDR3 coding DNA: TGTGCCAGCAGTTTCGACGGATCCTACAATGAGCAGTTCTTC. Protein product: CASSFDGSYNEQFF.

The chain couples TRBV5-1 to TRBJ1-1, with D possibly being TRBD1 (5 bases). This CDR3 comprises 15 residues. Germline V gene data show CDR1 as SGHRS and CDR2 as YFSETQ. The V end lost 0 bases, the J end lost 0 bases, and 9 bases lay between the germline ends. The CDR3 sequence: CASSLESGMNTEAFF. DNA of the CDR3: TGCGCCAGCAGCTTGGAGTCAGGGATGAACACTGAAGCTTTCTTT.

This clone was detected once. The V gene is TRBV2, the J gene TRBJ1-2, with 8 bases matching TRBD1. Looked up from germline, CDR1 is SNHLY and CDR2 is FYNNEI. V was pared by 0 bases and J by 8 bases, with 8 bases of the junction left unmatched. The CDR3 is 15 residues long. CDR3 DNA: TGTGCCAGCAGTGAAGCGCTGAGGACAGGGCAGGGCTACACCTTC. Its translation: CASSEALRTGQGYTF.

The chain couples TRBV6-6 to TRBJ1-1; D is perhaps TRBD1 (5 bases). V dropped 4 bases and J dropped 5 bases, with 8 bases sitting between them. The CDR3 extends over 12 amino acids. Germline CDR1 and CDR2: MNHNY and SVGAGI (reference sequence). The chain's CDR3 is CASSSGGTEAFF. The CDR3 DNA reads as TGTGCCAGCAGTTCGGGGGGTACTGAAGCTTTCTTT.

This sequence joins TRBV4-2 and TRBJ2-7; D unclear. The CDR3 is 14 amino acids. Germline assignment: CDR1 LGHNA and CDR2 YNFKEQ. V was cut by 7 bases and J by 3 bases, with 16 bases left in between. The CDR3 DNA sequence: TGTGCCAGCACCACAAATCTCGGAGACTACGAGCAGTACTTC. This sequence encodes CASTTNLGDYEQYF.

The count of this clone is one. The V call is TRBV13, the J call TRBJ1-2; 8 bases are shared with TRBD1. Germline values: CDR1 PRHDT, CDR2 FYEKMQ (reference sequence). J gave up 4 bases and V 5 bases, and 6 bases lay outside the gene matches. This CDR3 spans 14 amino acids. CDR3 DNA: TGTGCCAGCAGCCGCAGGGGGCGCGTCTATGGCTACACCTTC. Its translation: CASSRRGRVYGYTF.

The chain employs TRBV6-1 and TRBJ2-7, with unresolved D. Trimming stripped 7 bases from V and 2 bases from J, with 18 bases between. CDR1 and CDR2 from the germline V gene are MNHNS and SASEGT. The CDR3 is 15 amino acids. CDR3 sequence: CASISVSEPTYEQYF. DNA for the CDR3: TGTGCCAGCATCTCGGTGTCGGAACCCACCTACGAGCAGTACTTC.